This is a list of T cell receptor beta chains from one sample in a study of tumor and adjacent non-tumor tissue in lung cancer. TCRdb reprocessed the multiplex PCR reads via MiXCR and lists one record per CDR3 protein. The repertoire has 75,000 to 80,000 distinct CDR3 sequences, 75% to 90% of them found once; the top ten carry 13%. Sequenced material: lung tumor tissue. The receptors stem from a woman aged 45-65 years with non-small cell lung cancer. Both conserved end residues are part of each CDR3. A D gene is named only where the DNA matches it firmly. A row's size may be missing; if present it is once, few, many or a size class.

>.|TRBD2|TRBV29-1|TRBJ2-1
CSVEDRQRDSYNEQFF
TGCAGCGTTGAAGATCGCCAGCGGGATTCCTACAATGAGCAGTTCTTT
>.|.|TRBV12-3/TRBV12-4|TRBJ1-2
CASTPGTTYTF
TGTGCCAGCACTCCGGGGACAACCTACACCTTC
>.|TRBD2|TRBV4-1|TRBJ2-3
CASSQDPPRPSGGREGSHYF
TGCGCCAGCAGCCAAGACCCCCCCCGCCCTAGCGGGGGCCGAGAGGGTTCGCACTATTTT
>.|TRBD1|TRBV28|TRBJ2-1
CATQQGNLINGQIF
TGTGCCACCCAACAGGGGAACCTTATCAATGGGCAGATCTTC
>many|.|TRBV28|TRBJ1-1
CAILPRPAIEAFF
TGTGCCATCCTCCCTCGACCGGCCATTGAAGCTTTCTTT
>.|.|TRBV20-1|TRBJ2-1
CNAPRVRGDEQFF
TGCAATGCTCCCCGGGTCAGGGGTGATGAGCAGTTCTTC
>.|TRBD2|TRBV29-1|TRBJ2-1
CSVGAGGDYSGQFF
TGCAGCGTTGGGGCGGGAGGGGATTACAGTGGGCAGTTCTTC
>many|.|TRBV28|TRBJ2-5
CASIPGTPQETQYF
TGTGCCAGCATCCCAGGGACGCCACAAGAGACCCAGTACTTC
>.|.|TRBV4-2|TRBJ1-5
CASSQDLTALSNQPQHF
TGTGCCAGCAGCCAAGATTTGACGGCCCTTAGCAATCAGCCCCAACATTTT
>.|.|TRBV29-1|TRBJ1-1
CSIEGRGGTEAFF
TGCAGCATTGAAGGACGGGGTGGGACTGAAGCTTTCTTT
>.|.|TRBV11-2|TRBJ2-7
CPSSLSPSPSYEQYF
TGTCCCAGCAGCTTATCTCCGAGTCCCTCATATGAGCAGTACTTC
>medium-sized|TRBD2|TRBV11-2|TRBJ2-7
CASSLVGGGDEQYF
TGTGCCAGCAGCTTAGTGGGCGGGGGGGACGAGCAGTACTTC
>.|TRBD1|TRBV28|TRBJ2-3
CAIILGTGFSTDTQYF
TGTGCCATCATTTTAGGGACAGGGTTTAGCACAGATACGCAGTATTTT
>.|.|TRBV20-1|TRBJ1-2
CSARVAEYGYIF
TGCAGTGCTAGGGTGGCAGAGTATGGCTACATCTTC
>.|.|TRBV6-6|TRBJ2-1
CASNMVSFYNEQFF
TGTGCCAGCAATATGGTGAGCTTCTACAATGAGCAGTTCTTC
>.|.|TRBV28|TRBJ2-2
CASSQRNTGELFF
TGTGCCAGCAGTCAGAGGAACACAGGGGAGCTGTTTTTT
>.|.|TRBV11-2|TRBJ1-5
CVCSLETYQPQHF
TGTGTCTGCAGCTTAGAAACTTATCAGCCCCAGCATTTT
>.|.|TRBV20-1|TRBJ2-1
CTTSLYNELFF
TGCACTACTAGTCTTTACAATGAGCTGTTCTTC
>many|.|TRBV7-8|TRBJ2-7
CASSLGFYEQYF
TGTGCCAGCAGCTTAGGGTTCTACGAGCAGTACTTC
>.|.|TRBV6-1|TRBJ1-2
CVSIFKPEDTYGYTF
TGTGTCAGCATCTTCAAACCGGAAGATACCTATGGCTACACCTTC
>.|.|TRBV10-3|TRBJ2-7
CVKQELGTKTYEQYF
TGTGTCAAGCAGGAACTAGGGACGAAAACCTACGAGCAGTACTTC
>.|TRBD1|TRBV6-2/TRBV6-3|TRBJ1-2
CASSYQGASYDCTF
TGTGCCAGCAGTTACCAGGGGGCGAGCTATGACTGCACCTTC
>.|TRBD2|TRBV20-1|TRBJ2-4
CSARDMGGILAKNIQYF
TGCAGTGCTAGAGACATGGGAGGGATACTAGCCAAAAACATTCAGTACTTC
>.|.|TRBV5-4|TRBJ2-7
CACSLAGAQGSYEQYF
TGTGCCTGCAGCTTGGCCGGTGCGCAGGGTTCCTACGAGCAGTACTTC
>.|TRBD1|TRBV20-1|TRBJ2-5
CSARGQVRSKLELQETQYF
TGCAGTGCTAGGGGACAGGTGAGGTCCAAACTAGAGCTCCAAGAGACCCAGTACTTC
>.|.|TRBV28|TRBJ1-6
CAGSGESYNSPLHF
TGTGCCGGGTCGGGAGAATCTTATAATTCACCCCTCCACTTT
>.|.|TRBV29-1|TRBJ2-1
CSVDGFRDELFF
TGCAGCGTTGATGGGTTTAGGGATGAGCTGTTCTTC
>.|TRBD1|TRBV29-1|TRBJ1-1
CSIMTGSKTEAFF
TGCAGCATCATGACAGGGTCGAAGACTGAAGCTTTCTTT
>.|.|TRBV10-3|TRBJ2-2
CAIQDRLRNTGELFF
TGTGCCATCCAGGACCGGCTGAGGAACACCGGGGAGCTGTTTTTT
>medium-sized|.|TRBV29-1|TRBJ2-1
CSVEDTAYNEQFF
TGCAGCGTTGAAGATACCGCGTACAATGAGCAGTTCTTC
>.|.|TRBV6-1|TRBJ1-5
CASSAPVARVNQPQHF
TGTGCCAGCAGTGCCCCAGTGGCAAGGGTCAATCAGCCTCAGCATTTT
>.|.|TRBV20-1|TRBJ2-5
CSARDGGGETQCF
TGCAGTGCTAGAGACGGAGGGGGGGAGACTCAGTGCTTC
>.|.|TRBV29-1|TRBJ2-5
CSVEYAERQETQYF
TGCAGCGTTGAGTACGCCGAAAGACAAGAGACCCAGTACTTC
>.|TRBD2|TRBV29-1|TRBJ2-1
CSVTPSGNYNEQFF
TGCAGCGTCACTCCTAGCGGTAACTACAATGAGCAATTCTTC
>.|.|TRBV29-1|TRBJ2-3
CGVMGGLTDMQYF
TGCGGCGTTATGGGGGGTCTCACAGATATGCAGTATTTT
>.|.|TRBV20-1|TRBJ2-1
CSAIATRGRWGKRFF
TGCAGTGCTATAGCCACTAGAGGGAGATGGGGTAAGCGGTTCTTC
>few|.|TRBV20-1|TRBJ2-3
CSARVPGSLKRYF
TGCAGTGCTAGAGTCCCGGGTTCTCTTAAGCGGTATTTT
>.|.|TRBV6-1|TRBJ2-4
CASSEAYQGLAKNIEYF
TGTGCCAGCAGTGAAGCCTATCAGGGGTTAGCCAAAAACATTGAGTACTTC
>.|TRBD1|TRBV20-1|TRBJ1-6
CSAHRDRAYNSPLNF
TGCAGTGCTCACAGGGACAGGGCCTATAATTCACCCCTCAACTTT
>.|TRBD2|TRBV20-1|TRBJ2-3
CSARDIAGIADTQYF
TGCAGTGCTAGAGATATAGCGGGAATCGCAGATACGCAGTATTTT
>.|.|TRBV20-1|TRBJ1-1
CSVRVGGGNTEAFF
TGCAGTGTTAGAGTGGGAGGGGGTAACACTGAAGCTTTCTTT
>few|TRBD2|TRBV7-2|TRBJ2-3
CASSKTSGRDTQYF
TGTGCCAGCAGCAAGACTAGCGGGAGGGATACGCAGTATTTT
>.|.|TRBV4-2|TRBJ2-1
CASSQDVGNINEQLF
TGTGCCAGCAGCCAAGATGTGGGAAATATCAATGAGCAGCTCTTC
>.|.|TRBV4-3|TRBJ2-1
CASSEGTAGPGREQSF
TGTGCCAGCAGCGAAGGGACGGCGGGGCCCGGCCGAGAGCAGTCCTTC
>many|.|TRBV20-1|TRBJ1-2
CSATTQLANYGYTF
TGCAGTGCAACTACACAGTTAGCTAACTATGGCTACACCTTC